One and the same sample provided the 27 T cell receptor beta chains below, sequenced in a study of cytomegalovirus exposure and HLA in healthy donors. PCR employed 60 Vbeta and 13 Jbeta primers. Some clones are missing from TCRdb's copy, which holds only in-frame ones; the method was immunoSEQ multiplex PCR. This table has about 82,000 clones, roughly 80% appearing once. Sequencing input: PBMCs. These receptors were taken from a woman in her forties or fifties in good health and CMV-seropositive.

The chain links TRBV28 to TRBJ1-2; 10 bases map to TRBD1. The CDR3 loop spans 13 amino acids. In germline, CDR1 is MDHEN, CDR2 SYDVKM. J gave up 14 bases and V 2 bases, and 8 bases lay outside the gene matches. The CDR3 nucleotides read TGTGCCAGCAGTTTAGGACAGGGGGTGCCGGAGACCTTC. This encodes CASSLGQGVPETF.

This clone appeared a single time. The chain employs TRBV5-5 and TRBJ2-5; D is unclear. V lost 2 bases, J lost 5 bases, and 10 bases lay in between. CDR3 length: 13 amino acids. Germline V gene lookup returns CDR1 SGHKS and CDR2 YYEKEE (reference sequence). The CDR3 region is CASSFSLTETQYF. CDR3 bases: TGTGCCAGCAGCTTCTCGCTTACTGAGACCCAGTACTTC.

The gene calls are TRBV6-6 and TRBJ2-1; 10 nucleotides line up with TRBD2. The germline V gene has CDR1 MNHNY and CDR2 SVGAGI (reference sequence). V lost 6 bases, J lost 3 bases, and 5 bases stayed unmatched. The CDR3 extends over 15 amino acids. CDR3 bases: TGTGCCAGCAGCAGACTAGCGGGCTTCTACAATGAGCAGTTCTTC. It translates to CASSRLAGFYNEQFF.

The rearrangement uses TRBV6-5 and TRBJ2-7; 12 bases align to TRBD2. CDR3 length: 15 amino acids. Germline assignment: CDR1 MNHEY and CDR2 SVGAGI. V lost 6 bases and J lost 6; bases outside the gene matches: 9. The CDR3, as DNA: TGTGCCAGCAGCCCGACTCCGGGACTAGCGGGCGAGCAGTACTTC. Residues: CASSPTPGLAGEQYF.

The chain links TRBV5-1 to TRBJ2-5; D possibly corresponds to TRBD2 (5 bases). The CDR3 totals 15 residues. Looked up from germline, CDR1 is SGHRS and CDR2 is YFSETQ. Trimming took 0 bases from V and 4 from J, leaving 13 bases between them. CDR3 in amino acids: CASSLAASEGETQYF. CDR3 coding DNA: TGCGCCAGCAGCTTGGCTGCGTCTGAGGGAGAGACCCAGTACTTC.

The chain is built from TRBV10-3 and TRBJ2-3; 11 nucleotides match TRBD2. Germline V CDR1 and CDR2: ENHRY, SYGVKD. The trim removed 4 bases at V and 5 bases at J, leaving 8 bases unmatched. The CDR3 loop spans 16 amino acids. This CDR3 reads CAISGLAGGPKDTQYF. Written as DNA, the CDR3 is TGTGCCATCAGTGGTTTAGCGGGAGGGCCCAAAGATACGCAGTATTTT.

CDR3 loop: CASSPSGTYEQYF. The CDR3, as DNA: TGTGCCAGCAGCCCTAGCGGAACCTACGAGCAGTACTTC. The V and J genes are TRBV28 and TRBJ2-7, with 7 bases matching TRBD2. The length of the CDR3 is 13 residues. The ends lost 6 bases at V and 2 bases at J; junction bases unmatched: 4. Germline V gene data show CDR1 as MDHEN and CDR2 as SYDVKM.

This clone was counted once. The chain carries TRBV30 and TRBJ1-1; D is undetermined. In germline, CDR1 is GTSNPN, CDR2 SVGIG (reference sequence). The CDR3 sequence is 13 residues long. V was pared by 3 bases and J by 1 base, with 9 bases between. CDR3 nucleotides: TGTGCCTGGAGCTATACAGAGAACACTGAAGCTTTCTTT. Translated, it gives CAWSYTENTEAFF.

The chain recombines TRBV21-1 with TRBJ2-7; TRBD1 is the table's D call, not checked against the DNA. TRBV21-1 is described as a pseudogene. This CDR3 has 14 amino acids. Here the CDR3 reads CASPLQDKSYEQYF. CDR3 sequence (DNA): TGTGCCAGCCCCCTCCAAGACAAATCCTACGAGCAGTACTTC.

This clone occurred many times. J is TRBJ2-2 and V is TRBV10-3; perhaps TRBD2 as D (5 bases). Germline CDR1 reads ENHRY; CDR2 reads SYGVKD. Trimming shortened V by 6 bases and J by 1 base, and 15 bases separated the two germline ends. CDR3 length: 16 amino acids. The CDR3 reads CAISPDARENTGELFF. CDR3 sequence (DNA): TGTGCCATCAGCCCTGATGCGAGGGAGAACACCGGGGAGCTGTTTTTT.

The CDR3 loop reads CATTRTGNNEQFF. The CDR3 nucleotides read TGTGCCACCACCCGGACAGGGAACAATGAGCAGTTCTTC. The V call is TRBV25-1, the J call TRBJ2-1; 8 bases match TRBD1. Per the germline V gene, CDR1 is MGHDK and CDR2 is SYGVNS. CDR3 size: 13 residues. The V gene end was trimmed by 10 bases and the J gene end by 5 bases; junction bases not matched to a gene: 7.

In DNA form, the CDR3 reads TGTGCCAGCAGTCAGAGGATGTACAATGAGCAGTTCTTC. This encodes CASSQRMYNEQFF. The V and J genes are TRBV6-5 and TRBJ2-1; D not certain. Germline V CDR1 and CDR2: MNHEY, SVGAGI. Between the trimmed V and J ends, which lost 5 bases and 4 bases, there was a span of 9 bases. The CDR3 length is 13 residues.

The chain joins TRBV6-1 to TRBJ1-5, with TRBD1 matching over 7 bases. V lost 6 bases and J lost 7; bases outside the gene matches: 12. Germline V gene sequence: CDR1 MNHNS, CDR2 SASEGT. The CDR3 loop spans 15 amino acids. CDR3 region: CASSTLQGNGQPQHF. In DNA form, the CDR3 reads TGTGCCAGCAGCACCTTACAGGGGAACGGGCAGCCCCAGCATTTT.

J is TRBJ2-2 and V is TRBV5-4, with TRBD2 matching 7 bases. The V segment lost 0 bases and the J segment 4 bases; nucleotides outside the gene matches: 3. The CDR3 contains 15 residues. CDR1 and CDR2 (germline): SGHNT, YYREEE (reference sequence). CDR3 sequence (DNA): TGTGCCAGCAGCTTGGTGCGGGAGACCACCGGGGAGCTGTTTTTT. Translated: CASSLVRETTGELFF.

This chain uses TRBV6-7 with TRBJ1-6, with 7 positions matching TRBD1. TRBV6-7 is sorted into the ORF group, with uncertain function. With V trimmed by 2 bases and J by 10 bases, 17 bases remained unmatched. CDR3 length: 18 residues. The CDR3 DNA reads TGTGCCAGCAGTTACCCGAAGCCCGGACAGGCATCCCAATCACCCCTCCACTTT. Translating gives CASSYPKPGQASQSPLHF.

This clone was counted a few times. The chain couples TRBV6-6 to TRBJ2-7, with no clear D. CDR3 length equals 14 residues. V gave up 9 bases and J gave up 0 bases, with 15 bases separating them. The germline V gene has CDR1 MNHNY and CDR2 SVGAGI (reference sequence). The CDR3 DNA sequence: TGTGCCAGTCGAGACTCCCCCAGCTCCTACGAGCAGTACTTC. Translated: CASRDSPSSYEQYF.

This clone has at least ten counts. This CDR3 reads CASSPELPSRQSSYNEQFF. In DNA form, the CDR3 reads TGTGCCAGCAGCCCCGAGTTACCTAGCCGCCAGAGCTCCTACAATGAGCAGTTCTTC. This chain uses TRBV4-2 with TRBJ2-1, with a tentative D call TRBD2 (5 bases). The CDR3 has 19 residues. Germline V gives CDR1 LGHNA, CDR2 YNFKEQ. Trimming cost V 4 bases and J 0 bases, with 22 bases left between them.

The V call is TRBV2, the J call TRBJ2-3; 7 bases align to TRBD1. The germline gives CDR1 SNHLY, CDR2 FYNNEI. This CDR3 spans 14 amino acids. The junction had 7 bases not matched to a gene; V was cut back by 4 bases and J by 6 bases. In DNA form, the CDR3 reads TGTGCCAGCAGTGCCGGGACAGTCGGGGATACGCAGTATTTT. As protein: CASSAGTVGDTQYF.

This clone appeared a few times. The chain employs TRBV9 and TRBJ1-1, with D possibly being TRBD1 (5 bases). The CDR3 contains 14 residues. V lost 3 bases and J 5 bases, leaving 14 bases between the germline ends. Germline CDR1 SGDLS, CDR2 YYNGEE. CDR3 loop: CASSERGGDTEAFF. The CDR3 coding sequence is TGTGCCAGCAGCGAACGGGGGGGGGATACTGAAGCTTTCTTT.

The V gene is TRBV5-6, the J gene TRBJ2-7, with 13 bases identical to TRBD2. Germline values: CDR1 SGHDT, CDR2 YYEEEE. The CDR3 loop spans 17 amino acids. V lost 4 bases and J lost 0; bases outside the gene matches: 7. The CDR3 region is CASSKGLAGVISYEQYF. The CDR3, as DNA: TGTGCCAGCAGCAAAGGACTAGCGGGAGTGATCTCCTACGAGCAGTACTTC.

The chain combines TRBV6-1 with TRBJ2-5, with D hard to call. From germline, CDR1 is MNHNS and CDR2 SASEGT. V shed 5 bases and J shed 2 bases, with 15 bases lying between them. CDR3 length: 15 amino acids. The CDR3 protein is CASSIGSSRQETQYF. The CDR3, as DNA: TGTGCCAGCAGTATCGGGTCATCCCGGCAAGAGACCCAGTACTTC.

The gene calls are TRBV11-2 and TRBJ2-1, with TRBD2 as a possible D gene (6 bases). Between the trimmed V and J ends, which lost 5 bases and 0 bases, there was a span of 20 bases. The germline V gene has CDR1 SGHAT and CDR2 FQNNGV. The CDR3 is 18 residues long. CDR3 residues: CASSHYKGLKSSYNEQFF. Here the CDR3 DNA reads TGTGCCAGCAGCCATTACAAAGGACTAAAGAGCTCCTACAATGAGCAGTTCTTC.

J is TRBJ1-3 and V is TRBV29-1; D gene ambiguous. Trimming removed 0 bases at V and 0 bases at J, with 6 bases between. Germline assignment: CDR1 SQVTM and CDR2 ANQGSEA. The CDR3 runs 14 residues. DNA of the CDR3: TGCAGCGTTGAAGATCTTAGCTCTGGAAACACCATATATTTT. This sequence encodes CSVEDLSSGNTIYF. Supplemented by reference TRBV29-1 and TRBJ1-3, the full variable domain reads SAVISQKPSRDICQRGTSLTIQCQVDSQVTMMFWYRQQPGQSLTLIATANQGSEATYESGFVIDKFPISRPNLTFSTLTVSNMSPEDSSIYLCSVEDLSSGNTIYFGEGSWLTVV.

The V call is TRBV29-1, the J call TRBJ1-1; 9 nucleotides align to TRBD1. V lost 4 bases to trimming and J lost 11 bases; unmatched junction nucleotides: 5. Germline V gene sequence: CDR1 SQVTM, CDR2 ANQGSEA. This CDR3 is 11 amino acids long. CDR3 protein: CSVVEGTGAFF. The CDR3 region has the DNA TGCAGCGTTGTAGAGGGGACAGGGGCTTTCTTT.

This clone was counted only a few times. CDR3 sequence: CASTVAGPGNNEQFF. The DNA for the CDR3 is TGTGCCAGTACCGTAGCGGGACCGGGTAACAATGAGCAGTTCTTC. This chain links TRBV19 with TRBJ2-1, with 8 bases matching TRBD2. This CDR3 is 15 amino acids long. V gave up 7 bases and J gave up 5 bases; unmatched junction bases: 10. Germline CDR1 is LNHDA and CDR2 is SQIVND (reference sequence).

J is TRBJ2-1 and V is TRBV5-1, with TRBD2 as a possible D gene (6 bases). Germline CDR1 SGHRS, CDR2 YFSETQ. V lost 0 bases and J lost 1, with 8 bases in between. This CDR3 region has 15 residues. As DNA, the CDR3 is TGCGCCAGCAGCTTGGGACTAGGTTCCTACAATGAGCAGTTCTTC. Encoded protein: CASSLGLGSYNEQFF.

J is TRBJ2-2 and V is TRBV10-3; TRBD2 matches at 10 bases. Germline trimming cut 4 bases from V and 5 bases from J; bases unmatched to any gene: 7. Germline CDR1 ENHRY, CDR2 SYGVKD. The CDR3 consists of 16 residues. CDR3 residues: CAISVGLAGVTGELFF. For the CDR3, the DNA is TGTGCCATCAGTGTTGGGCTAGCGGGAGTTACCGGGGAGCTGTTTTTT.